A selection of T cell receptor beta chains follows, all from one sample in a study of cytomegalovirus exposure and HLA in healthy donors. Some clones are missing from TCRdb's copy, which holds only in-frame ones; the method was immunoSEQ multiplex PCR. The profile shows some 200,000 clones, roughly 80% of them singletons. The sequenced sample was PBMCs. Every receptor here comes from a female donor in good health and CMV-seronegative. The CDR3 runs from the conserved cysteine through the conserved F or W. The D gene is left open where the match is weak. Part of the rows lack a size; the others show once, few, many or a class for expanded clones.

D gene: TRBD1
J gene: TRBJ2-7
V gene: TRBV9
clone size: NA
CDR3 DNA: TGTGCCAGCAGCCCCGGGACAGGGCAATACGAGCAGTACTTC
CDR3 protein: CASSPGTGQYEQYF

D gene: TRBD1
J gene: TRBJ2-7
V gene: TRBV7-2
clone size: few
CDR3 DNA: TGTGCCAGCAGCCCGGGGACAGGGGCTCGCGAGCAGTACTTC
CDR3 protein: CASSPGTGAREQYF

D gene: TRBD2
J gene: TRBJ2-1
V gene: TRBV7-9
clone size: few
CDR3 DNA: TGTGCCAGCAGCTTAGCGCTGGCGGGAGTCTACAATGAGCAGTTCTTC
CDR3 protein: CASSLALAGVYNEQFF

D gene: NA
J gene: TRBJ2-1
V gene: TRBV5-1
clone size: NA
CDR3 DNA: TGCGCCAGCAGCTTGGGGACACCGACCTACAATGAGCAGTTCTTC
CDR3 protein: CASSLGTPTYNEQFF

D gene: NA
J gene: TRBJ1-6
V gene: TRBV4-1
clone size: NA
CDR3 DNA: TGCGCCAGCAGCCAAGAAGGACTCGATTCACCCCTCCACTTT
CDR3 protein: CASSQEGLDSPLHF

D gene: TRBD1
J gene: TRBJ2-7
V gene: TRBV4-1
clone size: NA
CDR3 DNA: TGCGCCAGCAGCCAAACCGGGACAGGGGGCATCAAGCAGTACTTC
CDR3 protein: CASSQTGTGGIKQYF

D gene: NA
J gene: TRBJ1-2
V gene: TRBV7-3
clone size: few
CDR3 DNA: TGTGCCAGCAGCTTAGGGGGGGCAGGGCCCTATGGCTACACCTTC
CDR3 protein: CASSLGGAGPYGYTF

D gene: NA
J gene: TRBJ2-5
V gene: TRBV10-1
clone size: NA
CDR3 DNA: TGCGCCAGCAGTGTTCTACGACAGGCCCGGGACCCGAGGCAAGAGACCCAGTACTTC
CDR3 protein: CASSVLRQARDPRQETQYF

D gene: NA
J gene: TRBJ2-2
V gene: TRBV28
clone size: NA
CDR3 DNA: TGTGCCAGCAGTTTTCAGGTCGGGGAGCTGTTTTTT
CDR3 protein: CASSFQVGELFF

D gene: NA
J gene: TRBJ2-1
V gene: TRBV4-3
clone size: NA
CDR3 DNA: TGCGCCAGCAGCCAAGATCTGCAGGGGTGGATGCAGTTCTTC
CDR3 protein: CASSQDLQGWMQFF